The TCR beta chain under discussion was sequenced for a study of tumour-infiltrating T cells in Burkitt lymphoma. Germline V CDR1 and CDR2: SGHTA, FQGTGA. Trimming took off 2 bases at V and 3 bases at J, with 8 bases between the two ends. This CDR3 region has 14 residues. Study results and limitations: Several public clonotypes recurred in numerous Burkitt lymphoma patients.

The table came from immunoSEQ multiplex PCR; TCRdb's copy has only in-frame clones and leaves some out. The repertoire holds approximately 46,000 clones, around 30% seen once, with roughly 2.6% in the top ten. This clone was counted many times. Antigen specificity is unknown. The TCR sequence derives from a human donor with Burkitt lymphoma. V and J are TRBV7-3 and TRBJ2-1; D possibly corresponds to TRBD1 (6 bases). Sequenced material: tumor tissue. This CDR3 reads CASSLVDSYNEQFF. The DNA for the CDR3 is TGTGCCAGCAGCTTAGTGGACAGCTACAATGAGCAGTTCTTC.